This entry lists 26 T cell receptor beta chains sequenced from one sample in a study of T cells in Graves' hyperthyroidism and ophthalmopathy. TCR beta CDR3 regions were amplified from RNA transcripts. HTBI primers drove first-round RT-PCR of the TCR CDR3. TCRdb recomputed calls from the multiplex PCR reads with MiXCR, one row per CDR3 protein. The sample includes 460,000 or so distinct CDR3 sequences, approximately 15% of them seen just once. Sequences were obtained from blood. Every receptor here comes from a woman aged 18-30 years with Graves' hyperthyroidism.

This clonotype has at least ten counts. The chain has TRBV11-2 and TRBJ1-2; no clear D gene. With 1 base removed from V and 5 bases from J, the gap between germline ends came to 11 bases. The CDR3 is 14 amino acids. CDR1 and CDR2 (germline): SGHAT, FQNNGV. The DNA for the CDR3 is TGTGCCAGCAGCTTAGTAGCGTCCGCATATGGCTACACCTTC. Translating it yields CASSLVASAYGYTF.

This clonotype was seen many times. V gene TRBV20-1 combines with J gene TRBJ1-1; TRBD1 matches 8 bases. Germline assignment: CDR1 DFQATT and CDR2 SNEGSKA (reference sequence). There are 13 residues in the CDR3. V dropped 5 bases and J dropped 9; count of bases not matched to a gene: 11. CDR3 coding DNA: TGCAGTGCTCGGACAGGGTTAAACAGGCAAGCTTTCTTT. Its translation is CSARTGLNRQAFF.

This clonotype turned up a few times. The V call is TRBV29-1, the J call TRBJ2-1, with 15 bases that match TRBD2. Germline V gene lookup returns CDR1 SQVTM and CDR2 ANQGSEA. The CDR3 runs 16 residues. V lost 6 bases and J lost 1; bases outside the gene matches: 4. The CDR3 loop is CSVRTSGRGSYNEQFF. The CDR3 coding sequence is TGCAGCGTCCGGACTAGCGGGAGGGGGTCCTACAATGAGCAGTTCTTC.

A few counts support this clonotype. The chain employs TRBV20-1 and TRBJ2-7; D is undetermined. Germline values: CDR1 DFQATT, CDR2 SNEGSKA (reference sequence). Between the trimmed V and J ends, which lost 0 bases and 0 bases, there was a span of 9 bases. The CDR3 runs 14 residues. The CDR3 loop reads CSARDHDGSYEQYF. The CDR3 region has the DNA TGCAGTGCTAGAGATCATGACGGCTCCTACGAGCAGTACTTC.

This clonotype occurred a few times. This chain joins TRBV11-2 and TRBJ2-5, with TRBD2 identical over 11 bases. This CDR3 has 17 residues. Trimming at V came to 2 bases and at J to 12 bases, leaving 17 bases not matched to a gene. Germline CDR1 SGHAT, CDR2 FQNNGV. The CDR3 region has the DNA TGTGCCAGCAGCTTACTAGGGACTAGCGGAGGAGGAGGAGGGGAGTACTTC. It yields the protein CASSLLGTSGGGGGEYF.

This clonotype was observed at least ten times. The chain combines TRBV7-2 with TRBJ2-2; 13 nucleotides match TRBD2. Looked up from germline, CDR1 is SGHTA and CDR2 is FQGNSA. The CDR3 sequence is 17 residues long. V dropped 5 bases and J dropped 5; count of bases not matched to a gene: 8. For the CDR3, the DNA is TGTGCCAGCAGCCTTCGGACTAGCGGGAGTTGGACCGGGGAGCTGTTTTTT. Translation gives CASSLRTSGSWTGELFF.

This clonotype was seen a handful of times. The CDR3 nucleotides read TGTGCCAGCAGCTCCACTATCGGGGGAGTGAGCGATGAGCAGTTCTTC. This translates into CASSSTIGGVSDEQFF. The genes are TRBV5-5 and TRBJ2-1, with D possibly matching TRBD2 (6 bases). The CDR3 is 16 residues long. V was trimmed by 3 bases and J by 8 bases, leaving 21 bases between them. Germline loops: CDR1 SGHKS, CDR2 YYEKEE (reference sequence).

The CDR3 protein is CASSQDRAGASTDTQYF. CDR3 in DNA: TGCGCCAGCAGCCAAGATCGAGCGGGAGCCTCCACAGATACGCAGTATTTT. The chain uses TRBV4-1 and TRBJ2-3; 8 bases are a match to TRBD2. The CDR3 has 17 residues. From germline, CDR1 is MGHRA and CDR2 YSYEKL. The trim removed 0 bases at V and 2 bases at J, leaving 7 bases unmatched.

The table lists this clonotype with many counts. The rearrangement uses TRBV4-1 and TRBJ1-1; D uncertain. With 4 bases removed from V and 0 bases from J, the gap between germline ends came to 9 bases. CDR1 MGHRA and CDR2 YSYEKL come from the germline V gene. This CDR3 spans 14 amino acids. Here the CDR3 DNA reads TGCGCCAGCAGCCCTTCACTGATGAACACTGAAGCTTTCTTT. It translates to CASSPSLMNTEAFF.

This clonotype appeared a few times. This sequence joins TRBV7-9 and TRBJ2-7; D gene unclear. V was trimmed by 4 bases and J by 3 bases, leaving 13 bases between them. The CDR3 is 14 residues long. The germline CDR1 and CDR2 sequences are SEHNR and FQNEAQ (reference sequence). Here the CDR3 reads CASSSDRADYEQYV. The CDR3 nucleotides read TGTGCCAGCAGCTCCGACCGGGCAGACTACGAGCAGTACGTC.

The chain combines TRBV19 with TRBJ2-5, with TRBD1 as a possible D gene (6 bases). Trimming cost V 8 bases and J 1 base, with 11 bases left between them. Germline V gene sequence: CDR1 LNHDA, CDR2 SQIVND (reference sequence). CDR3 size: 13 residues. CDR3 bases: TGTGCCAGTCAAGACAGGCCCCAAGAGACCCAGTACTTC. It specifies CASQDRPQETQYF.

V gene TRBV6-1 combines with J gene TRBJ1-5, with 9 positions matching TRBD1. J was trimmed by 4 bases and V by 8 bases; bases with no gene match: 9. In germline, CDR1 is MNHNS, CDR2 SASEGT. The CDR3 spans 15 residues. The CDR3 sequence is CASRISGTGNQPQHF. CDR3 DNA: TGTGCCAGCCGTATCTCCGGGACAGGGAATCAGCCCCAGCATTTT.

DNA of the CDR3: TGTGCCTGGAGTGTAGGTGGACTGATGACTAACTATGGCTACACCTTC. This codes for CAWSVGGLMTNYGYTF. The chain combines TRBV30 with TRBJ1-2, with no clear D. There are 16 residues in the CDR3. The V and J ends lost 0 bases and 0 bases respectively, with 14 bases between them. CDR1 is GTSNPN and CDR2 is SVGIG in the germline V gene (reference sequence).

This clonotype was seen only once. The chain carries TRBV6-2 or TRBV6-3 and TRBJ2-6; TRBD2 is a possible D gene (7 bases). The CDR3 is 16 amino acids. The ends were cut back, 9 bases at V and 0 bases at J, with 15 bases in the middle. Germline V CDR1 and CDR2: MNHEY, SVGEGT. The DNA of the CDR3 is TGTGCCAGGGGGGGGGGGGCCTGCTCTGGGGCCAACGTCCTGACTTTC. Its protein product is CARGGGACSGANVLTF.

This clonotype was counted only a few times. The rearrangement joins TRBV25-1 to TRBJ2-7, with 8 positions matching TRBD2. Germline trimming cut 3 bases from V and 3 bases from J; bases unmatched to any gene: 7. The CDR3 covers 15 residues. Germline lookup yields CDR1 MGHDK and CDR2 SYGVNS. The CDR3 nucleotides read TGTGCCAGCAGTGACTTTAGCGGGATTAGCTACGAGCAGTACTTC. Its protein is CASSDFSGISYEQYF.

This clonotype was seen at least ten times. This rearrangement joins TRBV19 to TRBJ1-2; 8 bases are a match to TRBD1. V dropped 4 bases and J dropped 4; count of bases not matched to a gene: 11. CDR1 LNHDA and CDR2 SQIVND come from the germline V gene (reference sequence). This CDR3 spans 16 amino acids. The CDR3 sequence: CASSTRRQGAFYGYTF. DNA for the CDR3: TGTGCCAGTAGTACGAGGAGGCAGGGGGCTTTCTATGGCTACACCTTC.

J is TRBJ2-2 and V is TRBV19; perhaps D is TRBD1 or TRBD2 (5 bases each). There are 15 residues in the CDR3. CDR1 is LNHDA, CDR2 SQIVND, per germline (reference sequence). Trimming stripped 4 bases from V and 7 bases from J, with 16 bases between. This chain's CDR3 is CASSRGQGGIGELFF. CDR3 sequence (DNA): TGTGCCAGTAGTAGAGGGCAGGGTGGCATCGGGGAGCTGTTTTTT.

This clonotype was recorded at least ten times. The gene calls are TRBV2 and TRBJ2-3, with D maybe TRBD2 (6 bases). The CDR3 is 14 residues long. Trimming cost V 6 bases and J 0 bases, with 10 bases left between them. Per germline, CDR1 SNHLY and CDR2 FYNNEI. This CDR3 reads CASSAGLSTDTQYF. CDR3 nucleotide sequence: TGTGCCAGCAGCGCGGGGCTTAGCACAGATACGCAGTATTTT.

About this clonotype: A much larger clonotype is one base distant, so this may be a read error. J is TRBJ2-7 and V is TRBV6-4; no clear D. CDR3 length: 13 amino acids. Germline V lookup: CDR1 MRHNA, CDR2 SNTAGT. The V and J ends lost 5 bases and 3 bases respectively, with 11 bases between them. The CDR3 sequence is CASSYSTGYEQYF. CDR3 nucleotides: TGTGCCAGCAGTTATTCTACTGGCTACGAGCAGTACTTC.

This chain links TRBV12-3 or TRBV12-4 with TRBJ2-1; D possibly corresponds to TRBD2 (6 bases). This CDR3 has 15 amino acids. The V end lost 6 bases, the J end lost 3 bases, and 15 bases lay between the germline ends. The CDR3 coding sequence is TGTGCCAGCAGCGGTCGCGGAGGGAACTACAATGAGCAGTTCTTC. Its protein is CASSGRGGNYNEQFF.

The table lists this clonotype with many counts. The rearrangement links TRBV2 to TRBJ2-7; D is unresolved. The CDR3 sequence is 13 residues long. Trimming removed 1 base at V and 5 bases at J, with 9 bases between. Germline V gene data show CDR1 as SNHLY and CDR2 as FYNNEI. CDR3 in amino acids: CASSEDYRDEQYF. The CDR3 DNA sequence: TGTGCCAGCAGTGAAGATTATAGGGACGAGCAGTACTTC. The full variable domain, completed using reference TRBV2 and TRBJ2-7, is EPEVTQTPSHQVTQMGQEVILRCVPISNHLYFYWYRQILGQKVEFLVSFYNNEISEKSEIFDDQFSVERPDGSNFTLKIRSTKLEDSAMYFCASSEDYRDEQYFGPGTRLTVT.

The CDR3 reads CATSEATPVYEQFF. CDR3 nucleotides: TGTGCCACCAGTGAGGCTACGCCTGTTTATGAGCAGTTCTTC. V gene TRBV24-1 combines with J gene TRBJ2-1; no clear D gene. Germline V gene sequence: CDR1 KGHDR, CDR2 SFDVKD. V lost 4 bases, J lost 8 bases, and 14 bases lay in between. There are 14 residues in the CDR3.

This clonotype was observed many times. The J gene is TRBJ1-2, the V gene TRBV5-4; possibly TRBD1 for D (6 bases). CDR1 is SGHNT, CDR2 YYREEE, per germline (reference sequence). With 4 bases removed from V and 3 bases from J, the gap between germline ends came to 16 bases. The CDR3 spans 15 residues. CDR3 DNA: TGTGCCAGCAGCCAAGACAGGACTTTCTACTATGGCTACACCTTC. Translated, it gives CASSQDRTFYYGYTF.

The sample holds many counts of this clonotype. The rearrangement links TRBV7-3 to TRBJ2-1, with D tentatively TRBD2 (6 bases). Per germline, CDR1 SGHTA and CDR2 FQGTGA. The CDR3 has 16 amino acids. With 1 base removed from V and 0 bases from J, the gap between germline ends came to 10 bases. CDR3 region: CASSLNDGSSYNEQFF. Here the CDR3 DNA reads TGTGCCAGCAGCTTAAATGACGGGAGCTCCTACAATGAGCAGTTCTTC.

This clonotype occurred a few times. This chain uses TRBV19 with TRBJ1-1; D might be TRBD1 (6 bases). The CDR3 spans 15 residues. The ends were cut back, 3 bases at V and 1 base at J, with 12 bases in the middle. Looked up from germline, CDR1 is LNHDA and CDR2 is SQIVND (reference sequence). The CDR3 DNA reads as TGTGCCAGTAGTATCTCTTTGGGACAGAACACTGAAGCTTTCTTT. Encoded protein: CASSISLGQNTEAFF.

In its sample, this clonotype was seen a few times. The genes are TRBV5-1 and TRBJ1-1; D is possibly TRBD1 (5 bases). Germline-derived CDR1 and CDR2 are SGHRS and YFSETQ. This CDR3 is built from 13 residues. The germline V and J ends were trimmed by 8 bases and 4 bases, with 15 bases remaining between them. CDR3 residues: CASGIPGGTEAFF. Here the CDR3 DNA reads TGCGCCAGTGGAATCCCGGGGGGCACTGAAGCTTTCTTT. Filled out from reference TRBV5-1 and TRBJ1-1, the complete variable domain reads KAGVTQTPRYLIKTRGQQVTLSCSPISGHRSVSWYQQTPGQGLQFLFEYFSETQRNKGNFPGRFSGRQFSNSRSEMNVSTLELGDSALYLCASGIPGGTEAFFGQGTRLTVV.